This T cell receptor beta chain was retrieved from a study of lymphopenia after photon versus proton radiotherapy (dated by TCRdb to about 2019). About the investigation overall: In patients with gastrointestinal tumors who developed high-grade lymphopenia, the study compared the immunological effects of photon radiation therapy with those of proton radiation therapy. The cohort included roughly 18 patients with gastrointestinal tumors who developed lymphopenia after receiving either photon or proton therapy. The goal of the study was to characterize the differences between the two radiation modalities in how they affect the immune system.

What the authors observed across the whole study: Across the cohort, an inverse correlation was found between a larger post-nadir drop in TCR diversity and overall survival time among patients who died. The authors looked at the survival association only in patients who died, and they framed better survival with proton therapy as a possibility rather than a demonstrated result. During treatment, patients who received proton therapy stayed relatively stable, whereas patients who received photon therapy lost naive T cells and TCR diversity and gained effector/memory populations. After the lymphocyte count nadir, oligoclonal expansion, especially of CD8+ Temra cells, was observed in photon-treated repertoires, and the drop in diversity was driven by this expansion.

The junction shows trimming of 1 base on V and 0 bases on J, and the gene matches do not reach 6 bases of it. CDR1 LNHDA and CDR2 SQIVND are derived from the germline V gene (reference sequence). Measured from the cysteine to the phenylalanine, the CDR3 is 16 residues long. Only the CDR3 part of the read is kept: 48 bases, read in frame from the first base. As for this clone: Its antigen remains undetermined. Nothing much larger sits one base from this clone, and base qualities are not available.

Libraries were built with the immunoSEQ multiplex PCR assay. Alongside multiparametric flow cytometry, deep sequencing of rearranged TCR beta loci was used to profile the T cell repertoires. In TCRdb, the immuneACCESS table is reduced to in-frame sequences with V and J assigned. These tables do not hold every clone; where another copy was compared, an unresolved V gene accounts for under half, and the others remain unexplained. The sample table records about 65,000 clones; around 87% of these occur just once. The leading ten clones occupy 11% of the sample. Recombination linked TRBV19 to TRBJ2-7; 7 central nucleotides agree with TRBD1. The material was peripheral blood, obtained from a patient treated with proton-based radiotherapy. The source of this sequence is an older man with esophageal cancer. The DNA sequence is TGTGCCAGTAGTATAGGAACCGGGACAGTCTCCTACGAGCAGTACTTC. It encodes CASSIGTGTVSYEQYF.